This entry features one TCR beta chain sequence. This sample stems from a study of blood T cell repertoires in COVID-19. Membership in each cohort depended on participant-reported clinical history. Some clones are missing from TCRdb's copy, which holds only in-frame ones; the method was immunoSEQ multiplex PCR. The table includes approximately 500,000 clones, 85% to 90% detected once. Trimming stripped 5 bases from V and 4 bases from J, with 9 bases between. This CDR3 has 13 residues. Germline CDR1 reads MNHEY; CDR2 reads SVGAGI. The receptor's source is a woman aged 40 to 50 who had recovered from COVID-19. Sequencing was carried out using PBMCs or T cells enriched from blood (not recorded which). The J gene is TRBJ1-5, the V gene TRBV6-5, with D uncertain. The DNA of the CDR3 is TGTGCCAGCAGTCAAACGGTAAATCAGCCCCAGCATTTT. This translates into CASSQTVNQPQHF.